The clone carrying this TCR beta chain has only one observation. TCRdb's table, derived via immunoSEQ multiplex PCR, lists solely in-frame clones and lacks some. Here the sample spans around 230,000 clones, 88% being singletons. This sample is part of a study of blood T cell repertoires in COVID-19. This TCR was sampled from a woman younger than 45 who had recovered from COVID-19. Sequenced input: PBMCs or T cells enriched from blood (not recorded which).

The CDR3 bases are TGTGCCAGCTCACCACTGGGGACAGGAGATGAAGCTTTCTTT. This translates into CASSPLGTGDEAFF. This chain joins TRBV18 and TRBJ1-1; TRBD1 agrees at 8 bases. Looked up from germline, CDR1 is KGHSH and CDR2 is LQKENI. The CDR3 is 14 amino acids. V lost 1 base to trimming and J lost 7 bases; unmatched junction nucleotides: 5.